This T cell receptor (beta chain) derives from a study of shared clonotypes between healthy human individuals. Study overall: The donors, two women and a few men, were aged 18 to 49.

Sequencing was performed with immunoSEQ multiplex PCR; in TCRdb, only in-frame clones are kept and a portion is missing. This table holds millions of clones, more than 90% found once. The CD4+ fraction was divided into a CD45RA+ naive subset and a CD45RA-negative memory subset. This clone was observed once. Its antigen is not known. Broader study findings: The generation probabilities recorded for non-shared clonotypes fell below those of clonotypes shared by all four donors. Estimated richness was generally greater in naive than memory subsets.

CDR3 length: 16 residues. Germline V gives CDR1 SGHRS, CDR2 YFSETQ. V was cut by 2 bases and J by 0 bases, with 9 bases left in between. Sequenced input: naive CD4+ T cells sorted from blood. The subset: CD45RA+ positively selected. This chain links TRBV5-1 with TRBJ2-6; no definite D call. The sequence derives from a man aged 18 to 29 in good health. The CDR3, as DNA: TGCGCCAGCAGCTTTGGTCACATCTCTGGGGCCAACGTCCTGACTTTC. This sequence encodes CASSFGHISGANVLTF.